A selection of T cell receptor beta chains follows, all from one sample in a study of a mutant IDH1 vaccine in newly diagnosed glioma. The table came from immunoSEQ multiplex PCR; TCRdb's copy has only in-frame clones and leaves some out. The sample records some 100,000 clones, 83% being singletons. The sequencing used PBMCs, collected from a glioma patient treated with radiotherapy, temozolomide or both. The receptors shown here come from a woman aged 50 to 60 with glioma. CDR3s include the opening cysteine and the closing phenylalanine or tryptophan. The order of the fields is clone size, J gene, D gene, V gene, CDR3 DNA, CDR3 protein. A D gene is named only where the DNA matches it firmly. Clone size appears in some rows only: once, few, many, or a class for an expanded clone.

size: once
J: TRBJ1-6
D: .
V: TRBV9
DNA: TGTGCCAGCAGCGTAGGCCACTTATGGAATAATTCACCCCTCCACTTT
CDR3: CASSVGHLWNNSPLHF

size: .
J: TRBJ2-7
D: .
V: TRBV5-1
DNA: TGCGCCAGCAGGAGGGAGGGGGCCTACGAGCAGTACTTC
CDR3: CASRREGAYEQYF

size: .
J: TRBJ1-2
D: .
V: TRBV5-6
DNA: TGTGCCAGCAGCTTCCGTACAGCAGCTAACTATGGCTACACCTTC
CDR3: CASSFRTAANYGYTF

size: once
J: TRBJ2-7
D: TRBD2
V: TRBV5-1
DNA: TGCGCCAGCAGCTTGTACCTAGCGGGGTCTTACGAGCAGTACTTC
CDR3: CASSLYLAGSYEQYF

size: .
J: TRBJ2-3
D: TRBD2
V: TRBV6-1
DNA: TGTGCCAGCAGTGAAGAAAGAGCGGGGGGTTCATATCGTACGCAGTATTTT
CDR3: CASSEERAGGSYRTQYF

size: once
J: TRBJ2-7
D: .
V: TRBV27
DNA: TGTGCCAGCAGGAGGACAGGGCGGGGGGGGGACTACGAGCAGTACTTC
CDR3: CASRRTGRGGDYEQYF

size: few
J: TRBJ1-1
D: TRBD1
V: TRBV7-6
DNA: TGTGCCAGCAGCCGCCCCGGGACAGGGGACTCTGAAGCTTTCTTT
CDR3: CASSRPGTGDSEAFF

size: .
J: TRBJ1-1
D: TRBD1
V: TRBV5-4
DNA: TGTGCCAGCAGCCTGAACAGGGGGTTATCGAACACTGAAGCTTTCTTT
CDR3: CASSLNRGLSNTEAFF

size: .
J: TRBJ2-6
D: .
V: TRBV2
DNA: TGTGCCAGCAGCAGGACCAACGTCCTGACTTTC
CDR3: CASSRTNVLTF

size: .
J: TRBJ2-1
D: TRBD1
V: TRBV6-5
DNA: TGTGCCAGCAGTTATTCAGGGGGAAGTAATGAGCAGTTCTTC
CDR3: CASSYSGGSNEQFF

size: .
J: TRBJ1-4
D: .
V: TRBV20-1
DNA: TGCAGTGCCAGGGATTGGGAAAAACTGTTTTTT
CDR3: CSARDWEKLFF

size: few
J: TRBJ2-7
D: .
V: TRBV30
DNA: TGTGCCTCCACGACCGGCGGGGAGCAGTACTTC
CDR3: CASTTGGEQYF

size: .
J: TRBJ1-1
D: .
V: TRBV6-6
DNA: TGTGCCAGCAGTCTCGGGGCCCAGAACACTGAAGCTTTCTTT
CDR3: CASSLGAQNTEAFF

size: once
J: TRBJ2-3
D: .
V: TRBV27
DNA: TGTGCCAGCAGTTTATACATGGGGGGCACAGATACGCAGTATTTT
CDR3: CASSLYMGGTDTQYF

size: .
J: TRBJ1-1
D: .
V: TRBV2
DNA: TGTGCCAGCAGGGGGACACCTAACACTGAAGCTTTCTTT
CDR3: CASRGTPNTEAFF

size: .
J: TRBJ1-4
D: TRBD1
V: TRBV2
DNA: TGTGCCAGCAGTGACCGGGACAGTTTCGAAAAACTGTTTTTT
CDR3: CASSDRDSFEKLFF

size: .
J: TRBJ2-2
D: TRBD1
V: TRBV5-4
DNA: TGTGCCAGCAGCTTGGGGGGACAGAGGAACACCGGGGAGCTGTTTTTT
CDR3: CASSLGGQRNTGELFF

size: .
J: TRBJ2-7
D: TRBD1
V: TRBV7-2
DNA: TGTGCCAGCAGCCCGGACAGGGCTTCCTCCAAGCAGTACTTC
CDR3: CASSPDRASSKQYF

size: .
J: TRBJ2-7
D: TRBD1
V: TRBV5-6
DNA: TGTGCCAGCAGCTTCGCGAGGATCGACAGGGGCTACGAGCAGTACTTC
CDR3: CASSFARIDRGYEQYF

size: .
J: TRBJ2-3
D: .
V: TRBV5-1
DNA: TGCGCCAGCAGCCCCCAGGGCTGGGGGGTAGATACGCAGTATTTT
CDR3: CASSPQGWGVDTQYF

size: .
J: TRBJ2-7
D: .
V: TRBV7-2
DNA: TGTGCCAGCAGCTCGAATTCCTACGAGCAGTACTTC
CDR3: CASSSNSYEQYF

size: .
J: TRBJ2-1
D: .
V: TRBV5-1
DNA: TGCGCCAGCAGCTTGGGCAATGAGCAGTTCTTC
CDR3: CASSLGNEQFF